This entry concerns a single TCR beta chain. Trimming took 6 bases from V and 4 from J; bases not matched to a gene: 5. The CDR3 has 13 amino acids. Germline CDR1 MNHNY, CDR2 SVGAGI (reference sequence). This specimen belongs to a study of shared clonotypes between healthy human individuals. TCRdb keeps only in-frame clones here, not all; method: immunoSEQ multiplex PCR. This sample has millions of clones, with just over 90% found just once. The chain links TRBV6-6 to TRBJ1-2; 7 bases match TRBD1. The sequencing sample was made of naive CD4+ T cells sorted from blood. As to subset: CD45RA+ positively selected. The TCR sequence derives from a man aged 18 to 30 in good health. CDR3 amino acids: CASSTGTVYGYTF. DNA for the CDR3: TGTGCCAGCAGCACCGGGACAGTCTATGGCTACACCTTC.